These 21 T cell receptor beta chains were all obtained from the same sample, sequenced in a study of T cell repertoires in cytomegalovirus infection (dated by TCRdb to the late 2010s). Taken with the paper, the label for treatment or condition translates to: in vitro stimulation with specific CMV peptide epitopes to enrich CMV-specific T cells. The data were produced on an Illumina HiSeq 1500. Clones were called with MiXCR by TCRdb after fastp trimmed the public reads at Q25, and only in-frame beta chains were retained. Each CDR3 protein gets just one entry, which takes the most common genes and DNA from the rows behind it. This sample gives 830,000 or so distinct CDR3 sequences in total; less than 35% of them show up just once. The ten largest clones take up under 15% of the sample. Antigens for these TCRs are unknown. The specimen comprised cultured CD8+ T cells from PBMCs, sampled from culture after CMV antigen stimulation. These receptors were taken from a human donor in good health (CMV status not recorded). Some clones in this sample may be carry-over from other donors' samples.

The rearrangement joins TRBV6-8 to TRBJ2-5; 10 nucleotides agree with TRBD2. The CDR3 is 16 residues long. Germline V lookup: CDR1 MNHGY, CDR2 SAAAGT. The V segment lost 0 bases and the J segment 2 bases; nucleotides outside the gene matches: 3. The CDR3 nucleotides read TGTGCCAGCAGTTACTCGGGAGCGGGGGGGCAAGAGACCCAGTACTTC. Translating it yields CASSYSGAGGQETQYF.

This clonotype was recorded a few times. The V and J genes are TRBV7-8 and TRBJ2-7; the D call may be TRBD1 or TRBD2 (6 bases each). The V gene's germline CDR1 is SGHVS and CDR2 FQNEAQ. The CDR3 has 15 amino acids. The V end was cut by 5 bases, the J end by 0 bases, with 14 bases between. CDR3 protein: CASSLRGGGSYEQYV. CDR3 DNA: TGTGCCAGCAGCCTTCGAGGAGGGGGCTCCTACGAGCAGTACGTC.

V is TRBV6-5 and J is TRBJ2-5; perhaps TRBD1 as D (5 bases). This CDR3 spans 14 amino acids. CDR1 MNHEY and CDR2 SVGAGI come from the germline V gene. Trimming stripped 4 bases from V and 3 bases from J, with 12 bases between. CDR3 in DNA: TGTGCCAGCAGTTTGTGGGAAGGGGAAGAGACCCAGTACTTC. It specifies CASSLWEGEETQYF.

This clonotype showed up just a few times. The genes are TRBV7-9 and TRBJ2-1; 7 bases line up with TRBD2. The CDR3 length is 14 residues. After removal of 1 base from V and 7 bases from J, the junction contained 4 bases not matched to a gene. Germline-derived CDR1 and CDR2 are SEHNR and FQNEAQ (reference sequence). CDR3 sequence reads: CASSLGTRVNEQFF. The CDR3 DNA sequence: TGTGCCAGCAGCTTAGGGACTAGAGTGAATGAGCAGTTCTTC.

This clonotype showed up just a few times. The chain employs TRBV7-9 and TRBJ2-2; no reliable D call. Between the trimmed V and J ends, which lost 5 bases and 8 bases, there was a span of 6 bases. In germline, CDR1 is SEHNR, CDR2 FQNEAQ (reference sequence). This CDR3 contains 11 residues. Here the CDR3 DNA reads TGTGCCAGCAGCCATCAGGGGGAGCTGTTTTTT. Translation: CASSHQGELFF.

To note about this clonotype: One end of the junction does not line up with germline, which may come from a read error. The chain couples TRBV27 to TRBJ2-1, with TRBD2 identical over 11 bases. The germline V gene encodes CDR1 MNHEY and CDR2 SMNVEV (reference sequence). This CDR3 contains 15 residues. As DNA, the CDR3 is TGTGCCAGCAGTTTATCCGGACTAGCGGGTGATGAACAGTTCTTC. This translates into CASSLSGLAGDEQFF.

The rearrangement joins TRBV6-6 to TRBJ2-5; D gene uncertain. The CDR3 has 13 residues. V was clipped by 4 bases and J by 5 bases, with 11 bases between them. Germline V gene lookup returns CDR1 MNHNY and CDR2 SVGAGI (reference sequence). As DNA, the CDR3 is TGTGCCAGCAGTTGGCTTACTGGGGAGACCCAGTACTTC. Translated: CASSWLTGETQYF.

This rearrangement joins TRBV5-5 to TRBJ2-7; no definite D call. Germline V gene data show CDR1 as SGHKS and CDR2 as YYEKEE (reference sequence). The CDR3 has 11 amino acids. The CDR3 protein is CACSSPYEQYV. The CDR3 DNA sequence: TGTGCCTGCAGCAGCCCCTACGAGCAGTACGTC.

The chain carries TRBV12-5 and TRBJ2-5; D not certain. The germline V and J ends were trimmed by 0 bases and 1 base, with 18 bases remaining between them. The CDR3 loop spans 18 amino acids. The germline V gene has CDR1 LGHNT and CDR2 FRNRAP. Here the CDR3 DNA reads TGTGCTAGTGGTTTGGTTCGAGGCTCCACCCTGCCCCAAGAGACCCAGTACTTC. Protein sequence: CASGLVRGSTLPQETQYF.

The chain employs TRBV5-6 and TRBJ2-1; 7 nucleotides match TRBD2. Trimming at V came to 3 bases and at J to 7 bases, leaving 4 bases not matched to a gene. The CDR3 totals 13 residues. Per germline, CDR1 SGHDT and CDR2 YYEEEE. For the CDR3, the DNA is TGTGCCAGCAGCTGGACTAGACGGAATGAGCAGTTCTTC. As protein: CASSWTRRNEQFF.

There are a few counts of this clonotype. The chain recombines TRBV27 with TRBJ1-4, with a tentative D call TRBD1 (5 bases). CDR3 length: 16 residues. V lost 4 bases to trimming and J lost 5 bases, with 17 bases between them. The germline gives CDR1 MNHEY, CDR2 SMNVEV (reference sequence). The CDR3 region is CASSSGPANTNEKLFF. CDR3 DNA: TGTGCCAGCAGTTCGGGACCGGCTAACACCAATGAAAAACTGTTTTTT.

The chain has TRBV9 and TRBJ2-3, with D possibly matching TRBD2 (6 bases). V was cut by 4 bases and J by 0 bases, with 18 bases left in between. CDR1 is SGDLS, CDR2 YYNGEE, per germline. The CDR3 is made up of 17 amino acids. CDR3 DNA: TGTGCCAGCAGCTCCCGGGCTAGCGATGCTAGCACAGATACGCAGTATTTT. Amino acids: CASSSRASDASTDTQYF.

This clonotype was counted only a few times. J is TRBJ1-3 and V is TRBV2; D ambiguous. There are 15 residues in the CDR3. Trimming removed 3 bases from V and 0 bases from J, with 9 bases in between. Germline-derived CDR1 and CDR2 are SNHLY and FYNNEI. This CDR3 is CASSETEDSGNTIYF. The CDR3 region has the DNA TGTGCCAGCAGTGAGACCGAAGACTCTGGAAACACCATATATTTT.

This clonotype was recorded many times. This chain uses TRBV7-6 with TRBJ2-1, with TRBD2 identical over 13 bases. Per the germline V gene, CDR1 is SGHVS and CDR2 is FNYEAQ. The CDR3 consists of 17 residues. V lost 6 bases and J lost 3; bases outside the gene matches: 8. Here the CDR3 DNA reads TGTGCCAGCAGGCAACTAGCGGGGGGGCCGATCTACAATGAGCAGTTCTTC. Its translation is CASRQLAGGPIYNEQFF.

This clonotype occurred a few times. This chain joins TRBV27 and TRBJ1-2; TRBD1 agrees at 9 bases. The length of the CDR3 is 16 residues. The ends lost 0 bases at V and 2 bases at J; junction bases unmatched: 4. Germline loops: CDR1 MNHEY, CDR2 SMNVEV (reference sequence). The CDR3 bases are TGTGCCAGCAGTTTATCTTCACAGGGGGCGAACTATGGCTACACCTTC. Its protein product is CASSLSSQGANYGYTF.

This clonotype has just a few counts. This rearrangement joins TRBV2 to TRBJ2-3, with TRBD1 identical over 8 bases. The CDR3 covers 15 residues. Looked up from germline, CDR1 is SNHLY and CDR2 is FYNNEI. Losses at the gene ends were 3 bases for V and 0 bases for J; bases not matched to a gene: 2. CDR3 nucleotides: TGTGCCAGCAGTGAGGGGGACAGGAGCACAGATACGCAGTATTTT. Its translation: CASSEGDRSTDTQYF.

V usage is TRBV29-1 and J usage is TRBJ2-1, with TRBD1 matching over 7 bases. The CDR3 is made up of 15 amino acids. Germline loops: CDR1 SQVTM, CDR2 ANQGSEA. Losses at the gene ends were 3 bases for V and 8 bases for J; bases not matched to a gene: 13. The CDR3 loop is CSVDTWKTGNDEQFF. CDR3 DNA: TGCAGCGTTGATACTTGGAAGACAGGGAACGATGAGCAGTTCTTC.

The chain is built from TRBV30 and TRBJ2-7; 7 nucleotides agree with TRBD2. Germline lookup yields CDR1 GTSNPN and CDR2 SVGIG (reference sequence). This CDR3 spans 12 amino acids. Trimming removed 1 base from V and 3 bases from J; junction bases left unmatched: 0. The DNA of the CDR3 is TGTGCCTGGAGTGGGGAGGGCTACGAGCAGTACTTC. Translated, it gives CAWSGEGYEQYF. Full variable domain (rest looked up from reference TRBV30 and TRBJ2-7): SQTIHQWPATLVQPVGSPLSLECTVEGTSNPNLYWYRQAAGRGLQLLFYSVGIGQISSEVPQNLSASRPQDRQFILSSKKLLLSDSGFYLCAWSGEGYEQYFGPGTRLTVT.

The V call is TRBV7-6, the J call TRBJ2-3, with D possibly TRBD2 on 5 matching bases. The germline CDR1 and CDR2 sequences are SGHVS and FNYEAQ. The V end was cut by 0 bases, the J end by 2 bases, with 12 bases between. This CDR3 spans 16 amino acids. CDR3 sequence reads: CASSLARVRNTDTQYF. The DNA of the CDR3 is TGTGCCAGCAGCTTAGCGCGGGTGCGCAACACAGATACGCAGTATTTT.

This chain connects TRBV6-6 to TRBJ1-1; a weak D match, TRBD1 (5 bases). Per germline, CDR1 MNHNY and CDR2 SVGAGI (reference sequence). The V end lost 8 bases, the J end lost 5 bases, and 12 bases lay between the germline ends. This CDR3 region has 12 residues. The CDR3 loop reads CASLQGRTEAFF. Here the CDR3 DNA reads TGTGCCAGCTTGCAGGGACGGACTGAAGCTTTCTTT.

The chain recombines TRBV27 with TRBJ2-1; D ambiguous. Looked up from germline, CDR1 is MNHEY and CDR2 is SMNVEV (reference sequence). The CDR3 consists of 13 residues. With 8 bases removed from V and 2 bases from J, the gap between germline ends came to 10 bases. The CDR3 protein is CASSVSTYNEQFF. For the CDR3, the DNA is TGTGCCAGCTCGGTTTCAACCTACAATGAGCAGTTCTTC.